This TCR beta chain was retrieved from a study of cytomegalovirus exposure and HLA in healthy donors. Only in-frame clones appear in the TCRdb table, and some are missing; sequencing was by immunoSEQ multiplex PCR. The sample gives approximately 120,000 clones, around 90% of which show up once; around 1.9% is in the top ten. The donors were in the roughly 120-subject validation cohort, distinct from the approximately 610-subject first cohort. The V end was cut by 5 bases, the J end by 5 bases, with 9 bases between. This CDR3 region has 12 residues. From germline, CDR1 is SGHAT and CDR2 FQNNGV. The receptor was isolated from a young woman in good health and CMV-seronegative. Sequencing input: PBMCs. The J gene is TRBJ1-2, the V gene TRBV11-2, with D hard to call. Here the CDR3 reads CASSDWMYGYTF. As DNA, the CDR3 is TGTGCCAGCAGCGACTGGATGTATGGCTACACCTTC.